These 18 T cell receptor beta chains originate from one sample sequenced in a study of vaccination effects on CD4 cells after COVID-19 (dated by TCRdb to 2021 to 2024). Their recognized antigens are unknown. In the ViraFEST assay, PBMC were stimulated with viral peptide pools, and antigen-specific CD4+ T cell clonotypes were then identified by expansion using TCR sequencing. After less than 13 days of culture, CD4+ T cells were isolated with the EasySep CD4+ T cell isolation kit. None of the healthy vaccine recipients had a prior SARS-CoV-2 infection, which was confirmed by nucleocapsid antibody tests that came back negative both before and after vaccination. Library method: the immunoSEQ multiplex PCR assay. The clones in this table, taken by TCRdb from immuneACCESS, are in-frame only. Not every clone is retained; where verified, under half of the shortfall comes from an unresolved V gene, and the cause of the rest is unknown. Recorded for this sample are tens of thousands of clones; roughly 70% of them occurred a single time. Roughly 3% of the sample rests with the top ten.

The sequenced sample was CD4+ T cells from PBMCs cultured with SARS-CoV-2 spike peptides, obtained before COVID-19 vaccination. What the cell subset or site label conveys for this sample: SARS-CoV-2 spike overlapping peptide pool stimulation. These receptors came from a human donor who received a COVID-19 vaccine.

The chain links TRBV19 to TRBJ1-5, with 9 bases identical to TRBD1. This CDR3 is 17 amino acids long. The V segment lost 5 bases and the J segment 2 bases; nucleotides outside the gene matches: 10. Germline CDR1 reads LNHDA; CDR2 reads SQIVND (reference sequence). The CDR3 DNA follows: TGTGCCAGTAGTGGGACAGGGATCCGAGATGGCAATCAGCCCCAGCATTTT. Protein product: CASSGTGIRDGNQPQHF.

The genes are TRBV18 and TRBJ2-2; D is unclear. This CDR3 contains 16 residues. Per germline, CDR1 KGHSH and CDR2 LQKENI. V dropped 1 base and J dropped 0 bases, with 9 bases sitting between them. This CDR3 is CASSPLVDANTGELFF. CDR3 in DNA: TGTGCCAGCTCACCACTCGTCGATGCGAACACCGGGGAGCTGTTTTTT. The full variable domain, completed using reference TRBV18 and TRBJ2-2, is NAGVMQNPRHLVRRRGQEARLRCSPMKGHSHVYWYRQLPEEGLKFMVYLQKENIIDESGMPKERFSAEFPKEGPSILRIQQVVRGDSAAYFCASSPLVDANTGELFFGEGSRLTVL.

The chain carries TRBV7-8 and TRBJ2-5; 12 bases fit TRBD2. The CDR3 sequence is 18 residues long. V lost 5 bases, J lost 0 bases, and 10 bases stayed unmatched. The germline CDR1 and CDR2 sequences are SGHVS and FQNEAQ. CDR3 in DNA: TGTGCCAGCAGCCCAGGTGGTACTAGCGGGGGGTACCAAGAGACCCAGTACTTC. This codes for CASSPGGTSGGYQETQYF.

The V gene is TRBV29-1, the J gene TRBJ2-7, with TRBD1 matching over 9 bases. Germline lookup yields CDR1 SQVTM and CDR2 ANQGSEA. The CDR3 contains 13 residues. Trimming removed 4 bases from V and 5 bases from J; junction bases left unmatched: 6. In DNA form, the CDR3 reads TGCAGCGTTGCCCTCGACAGGGGGGACGAGCAGTACTTC. Its translation: CSVALDRGDEQYF.

This chain connects TRBV29-1 to TRBJ1-2; D is perhaps TRBD1 (6 bases). Germline V gives CDR1 SQVTM, CDR2 ANQGSEA. This CDR3 is 13 amino acids long. Deletions cut 2 bases from V and 4 bases from J, with 11 bases between. CDR3 DNA sequence: TGCAGCGTTGAACGGACAGAACTCTATGGCTACACCTTC. Protein sequence: CSVERTELYGYTF.

The chain recombines TRBV19 with TRBJ2-5, with D tentatively TRBD1 (6 bases). Trimming removed 5 bases from V and 5 bases from J, with 27 bases in between. Germline CDR1 reads LNHDA; CDR2 reads SQIVND (reference sequence). The CDR3 contains 18 residues. CDR3 residues: CASSSETIYQGPGETQYF. CDR3 nucleotide sequence: TGTGCCAGTAGTTCGGAGACAATTTACCAGGGGCCGGGGGAGACCCAGTACTTC.

The chain has TRBV6-5 and TRBJ2-7, with 8 bases fitting TRBD2. Germline V CDR1 and CDR2: MNHEY, SVGAGI. The CDR3 has 13 amino acids. After removal of 5 bases from V and 6 bases from J, the junction contained 6 bases not matched to a gene. The DNA for the CDR3 is TGTGCCAGCAGTAGAGCGGGAGTAACCGAGCAGTACTTC. This encodes CASSRAGVTEQYF.

The V and J genes are TRBV6-1 and TRBJ1-5; 9 bases map to TRBD1. CDR1 MNHNS and CDR2 SASEGT come from the germline V gene. V trimming: 1 base; J trimming: 7 bases; junction bases outside the gene matches: 14. The CDR3 is made up of 18 amino acids. The CDR3 reads CASSEDRRDRALTQPQHF. The CDR3 DNA reads TGTGCCAGCAGTGAAGATCGCCGGGACAGGGCCCTCACCCAGCCCCAGCATTTT.

The chain is built from TRBV18 and TRBJ1-5; D is ambiguous. Germline V gene sequence: CDR1 KGHSH, CDR2 LQKENI. V gave up 3 bases and J gave up 0 bases, with 6 bases separating them. The CDR3 runs to 14 residues. Here the CDR3 reads CASSPPYSNQPQHF. CDR3 coding DNA: TGTGCCAGCTCACCTCCTTATAGCAATCAGCCCCAGCATTTT.

This chain links TRBV30 with TRBJ1-2, with D unclear. The CDR3 loop spans 14 amino acids. V was trimmed by 0 bases and J by 6 bases, leaving 14 bases between them. Per the germline V gene, CDR1 is GTSNPN and CDR2 is SVGIG (reference sequence). This CDR3 reads CAWSVLYSRNGYTF. CDR3 nucleotide sequence: TGTGCCTGGAGTGTATTATATAGTCGGAATGGCTACACCTTC.

This clone was seen only a few times. The V call is TRBV7-9, the J call TRBJ2-7; TRBD2 matches 9 bases. V gave up 3 bases and J gave up 7 bases; unmatched junction bases: 13. The CDR3 covers 16 residues. Per the germline V gene, CDR1 is SEHNR and CDR2 is FQNEAQ (reference sequence). This CDR3 is CASSFWASGAGGEQYF. In DNA form, the CDR3 reads TGTGCCAGCAGCTTTTGGGCTAGCGGGGCGGGAGGGGAGCAGTACTTC. The full variable domain, in which reference TRBV7-9 and TRBJ2-7 provide the parts outside the CDR3, is DTGVSQNPRHKITKRGQNVTFRCDPISEHNRLYWYRQTLGQGPEFLTYFQNEAQLEKSRLLSDRFSAERPKGSFSTLEIQRTEQGDSAMYLCASSFWASGAGGEQYFGPGTRLTVT.

The chain joins TRBV19 to TRBJ2-3; tentative D call: TRBD2 (5 bases). V was cut by 4 bases and J by 6 bases, with 23 bases left in between. CDR1 is LNHDA, CDR2 SQIVND, per germline (reference sequence). CDR3 length: 17 amino acids. CDR3 protein: CASSSAGITSGGDTQYF. Here the CDR3 DNA reads TGTGCCAGTAGTAGCGCCGGGATAACTTCCGGTGGTGATACGCAGTATTTT.

V gene TRBV5-6 combines with J gene TRBJ2-3; a possible D gene is TRBD1 (6 bases). Germline V CDR1 and CDR2: SGHDT, YYEEEE. The CDR3 length is 15 residues. The V end was cut by 1 base, the J end by 5 bases, with 14 bases between. DNA for the CDR3: TGTGCCAGCAGCTTGCTCAGGGGTCGGGTAGATACGCAGTATTTT. Its protein is CASSLLRGRVDTQYF.

The chain employs TRBV28 and TRBJ1-4; a possible D gene is TRBD1 (6 bases). CDR1 and CDR2 from the germline V gene are MDHEN and SYDVKM. V was pared by 5 bases and J by 8 bases, with 18 bases between. The CDR3 is 15 residues long. CDR3 DNA sequence: TGTGCCAGCAGTGATGGGGGCCTAAAAGGGGAAAAACTGTTTTTT. Translated: CASSDGGLKGEKLFF.

The chain uses TRBV4-1 and TRBJ1-5; 7 bases align to TRBD1. Trimming removed 0 bases from V and 5 bases from J; junction bases left unmatched: 10. Germline V gives CDR1 MGHRA, CDR2 YSYEKL. CDR3 length equals 17 residues. CDR3 nucleotide sequence: TGCGCCAGCAGCCAAGACCCTAAGACAGGGCTGGATCAGCCCCAGCATTTT. Translating gives CASSQDPKTGLDQPQHF.

This clone was detected a few times. V usage is TRBV4-1 and J usage is TRBJ2-5; TRBD2 aligns across 8 bases. Trimming took 0 bases from V and 4 from J; bases not matched to a gene: 7. The CDR3 extends over 16 amino acids. Germline V gene lookup returns CDR1 MGHRA and CDR2 YSYEKL. The CDR3 protein is CASSQEGRREAETQYF. The CDR3 DNA sequence: TGCGCCAGCAGCCAAGAAGGAAGGCGGGAGGCAGAGACCCAGTACTTC.

CDR3 sequence reads: CASSHGEAARRELFF. The CDR3 DNA reads TGTGCCAGCAGTCACGGTGAGGCGGCGAGGCGGGAGCTGTTTTTT. The rearrangement joins TRBV3-1 (or the pseudogene TRBV3-2) to TRBJ2-2; D unresolved. V shed 6 bases and J shed 9 bases, with 20 bases lying between them. The CDR3 is 15 residues long. The germline V gene encodes CDR1 LGHDT and CDR2 YNNKEL (reference sequence).

The sample holds a few counts of this clone. The chain carries TRBV6-5 and TRBJ1-3, with no clear D. CDR3 length equals 14 residues. Germline lookup yields CDR1 MNHEY and CDR2 SVGAGI. The V and J ends lost 8 bases and 0 bases respectively, with 11 bases between them. The CDR3 reads CASLERASGNTIYF. The CDR3 DNA follows: TGTGCCAGCCTCGAAAGGGCCTCTGGAAACACCATATATTTT.